This passage covers 11 T cell receptor beta chains from one sample sequenced in a study of T cell responses to AZD1222 COVID-19 vaccine. This table comes from immunoSEQ multiplex PCR, and its TCRdb copy is limited to in-frame clones, with some not included. Among tens of thousands of clones listed, 90% were seen once. The sequencing used peripheral blood, collected on day 0 of AZD1222 vaccination. The receptors were sampled from an adult in good health.

The CDR3 bases are TGTGCCAGCAGCTGGGACAGGTTCTCTAATTCACCCCTCCACTTT. Protein product: CASSWDRFSNSPLHF. V usage is TRBV27 and J usage is TRBJ1-6; the match to TRBD1 covers 8 bases. The V and J ends lost 6 bases and 6 bases, in that order; junction bases with no gene match: 7. The CDR3 runs to 15 residues. Germline CDR1 reads MNHEY; CDR2 reads SMNVEV (reference sequence).

J is TRBJ1-3 and V is TRBV5-6; weak D call: TRBD1 (5 bases). This CDR3 has 16 amino acids. Germline loops: CDR1 SGHDT, CDR2 YYEEEE. V lost 0 bases and J 5 bases, leaving 15 bases between the germline ends. The CDR3 spells CASSLGFLGGRNTIYF. The DNA for the CDR3 is TGTGCCAGCAGCTTGGGGTTTTTGGGGGGAAGAAACACCATATATTTT.

V usage is TRBV12-5 and J usage is TRBJ1-2; possible D gene TRBD1, 5 bases. Trimming removed 6 bases from V and 8 bases from J, with 13 bases in between. The CDR3 has 12 residues. Germline V lookup: CDR1 LGHNT, CDR2 FRNRAP. CDR3 amino acids: CASGDRGVGYTF. The DNA for the CDR3 is TGTGCTAGTGGGGACCGGGGGGTCGGCTACACCTTC.

The V gene is TRBV2, the J gene TRBJ2-7; D is perhaps TRBD2 (6 bases). V gave up 8 bases and J gave up 5 bases, with 19 bases separating them. This CDR3 contains 14 residues. CDR1 is SNHLY and CDR2 is FYNNEI in the germline V gene. The CDR3 DNA reads TGTGCCAGCTCCGTGTTCGGGAGCCAAAACGAGCAGTACTTC. It is translated as CASSVFGSQNEQYF.

CDR3 DNA: TGTGCCAGCAGCTTAATGGGGGGAATCCTTGGCACTGAAGCTTTCTTT. Translating it yields CASSLMGGILGTEAFF. This chain joins TRBV7-2 and TRBJ1-1, with D tentatively TRBD1 (5 bases). Germline values: CDR1 SGHTA, CDR2 FQGNSA. Trimming pared 2 bases from V and 4 bases from J, leaving 17 bases between. This CDR3 has 16 amino acids.

The chain carries TRBV25-1 and TRBJ2-5; D gene unclear. CDR3 size: 12 residues. The germline V gene encodes CDR1 MGHDK and CDR2 SYGVNS. Trimming pared 2 bases from V and 5 bases from J, leaving 6 bases between. Here the CDR3 DNA reads TGTGCCAGCAGTGAAGTAAGGGAGACCCAGTACTTC. Its translation is CASSEVRETQYF.

The chain links TRBV15 to TRBJ1-1, with D uncertain. The V gene lost 5 bases and the J gene lost 0 bases, with 4 bases spanning the gap. Germline lookup yields CDR1 LNHNV and CDR2 YYDKDF (reference sequence). The CDR3 is made up of 12 amino acids. The CDR3 spells CATSDMNTEAFF. CDR3 coding DNA: TGTGCCACCAGCGACATGAACACTGAAGCTTTCTTT.

The rearrangement uses TRBV10-3 and TRBJ2-5; TRBD1 matches at 7 bases. CDR3 length: 16 residues. The germline V gene encodes CDR1 ENHRY and CDR2 SYGVKD. V trimming: 2 bases; J trimming: 1 base; junction bases outside the gene matches: 7. CDR3: CAISEGGRDSQETQYF. The CDR3 DNA reads as TGTGCCATCAGTGAGGGGGGTAGGGACAGCCAAGAGACCCAGTACTTC.

V and J are TRBV24-1 and TRBJ1-4; 7 bases agree with TRBD1. V shed 4 bases and J 3 bases; nucleotides not matched to a gene: 4. Per germline, CDR1 KGHDR and CDR2 SFDVKD. The CDR3 has 15 residues. The CDR3: CATSEKGAANEKLFF. The CDR3 DNA reads TGTGCCACCAGTGAAAAGGGGGCGGCTAATGAAAAACTGTTTTTT.

This clone appeared a few times. The chain joins TRBV2 to TRBJ1-1; D may be TRBD1 (6 bases). The CDR3 loop spans 13 amino acids. V shed 6 bases and J shed 4 bases, with 12 bases lying between them. The germline V gene has CDR1 SNHLY and CDR2 FYNNEI. The CDR3 DNA reads as TGTGCCAGCAGCTACAGGGCGAGCACTGAAGCTTTCTTT. The encoded protein is CASSYRASTEAFF.

This rearrangement joins TRBV28 to TRBJ2-1, with D maybe TRBD1 (5 bases). The CDR3 has 14 amino acids. CDR1 and CDR2 from the germline V gene are MDHEN and SYDVKM. Between the trimmed V and J ends, which lost 3 bases and 5 bases, there was a span of 11 bases. This CDR3 reads CASSFPPGNNEQFF. The CDR3 coding sequence is TGTGCCAGCAGTTTCCCCCCAGGGAACAATGAGCAGTTCTTC.